The next 16 T cell receptor beta chains were all read from a single sample in a study of metastatic and nonmetastatic thyroid tumors. Before thyroid surgery, none of the patients had received any treatment. Through MiXCR, TCRdb re-clonotyped the PCR reads. The data hold roughly 20,000 clones, with roughly a sixth observed a single time. The source material was tumor tissue. The receptors stem from a female donor with papillary thyroid cancer or a benign thyroid nodule (not recorded which). Some clones in this sample may be carry-over from other donors' samples.

Ten or more counts support this clone. The chain links TRBV5-1 to TRBJ1-1; possibly TRBD1 for D (6 bases). Germline CDR1 reads SGHRS; CDR2 reads YFSETQ. Trimming shortened V by 1 base and J by 5 bases, and 12 bases separated the two germline ends. CDR3 length: 14 amino acids. The CDR3, as DNA: TGCGCCAGCAGCTTGTCCGGGAGGGGGACTGAAGCTTTCTTT. Its protein product is CASSLSGRGTEAFF.

As for this clone: A read error is possible here, since a much larger clone lies one base away. This chain connects TRBV20-1 to TRBJ2-5; D gene ambiguous. CDR3 length: 15 amino acids. Germline values: CDR1 DFQATT, CDR2 SNEGSKA (reference sequence). The V gene lost 4 bases and the J gene lost 2 bases, with 17 bases spanning the gap. Here the CDR3 DNA reads TGCAGTGCTAAATCTCCCACAAGTGTTCAAGAGACCCAGTACTTC. Translation: CSAKSPTSVQETQYF.

This clone is medium-sized by share. This chain uses TRBV12-3 or TRBV12-4 with TRBJ2-7; 7 bases map to TRBD1. The CDR3 covers 17 residues. With 4 bases clipped from V and 0 bases from J, the junction kept 12 bases outside the gene matches. CDR3 nucleotide sequence: TGTGCCAGCAGTTCCAGCTTAGGGGGCTTAAGCTCCTACGAGCAGTACTTC. It is translated as CASSSSLGGLSSYEQYF.

This clone is medium-sized. This chain connects TRBV30 to TRBJ2-7, with a tentative D call TRBD1 (6 bases). Trimming took 3 bases from V and 4 from J, leaving 13 bases between them. This CDR3 comprises 13 residues. The germline gives CDR1 GTSNPN, CDR2 SVGIG (reference sequence). The CDR3 is CAWSRGREYEQYF. The CDR3 DNA follows: TGTGCCTGGAGCAGGGGCAGGGAGTACGAGCAGTACTTC.

This clone was counted ten times or more. The V and J genes are TRBV27 and TRBJ2-5, with D perhaps assigned TRBD1 or TRBD2 (5 bases each). Germline lookup yields CDR1 MNHEY and CDR2 SMNVEV (reference sequence). The CDR3 consists of 14 residues. V was shortened by 2 bases and J by 7 bases, with 14 bases between the two germline ends. Here the CDR3 DNA reads TGTGCCAGCAGTTTAGCTGGGACCGGAGGGACCCAGTACTTC. Translated, it gives CASSLAGTGGTQYF.

This clone came up a few times. The chain couples TRBV12-3 or TRBV12-4 to TRBJ1-2; D might be TRBD1 (5 bases). V was pared by 3 bases and J by 9 bases, with 11 bases between. The CDR3 extends over 12 amino acids. The DNA of the CDR3 is TGTGCCAGCAGTTTGACAGTGATTTGCTACACCTTC. It specifies CASSLTVICYTF.

This clone was seen only a few times. The chain combines TRBV20-1 with TRBJ2-1; maybe TRBD2 (7 bases). Trimming removed 7 bases from V and 8 bases from J, with 15 bases in between. The CDR3 covers 12 residues. Germline V gives CDR1 DFQATT, CDR2 SNEGSKA (reference sequence). The CDR3 DNA sequence: TGCAGTGGCCCGCGGGGGCCCGATGAGCAGTTCTTC. Translation gives CSGPRGPDEQFF.

There are many counts of this clone. The gene calls are TRBV20-1 and TRBJ1-3; D is unresolved. V dropped 2 bases and J dropped 4 bases, with 9 bases sitting between them. The CDR3 is 13 residues long. Germline V gives CDR1 DFQATT, CDR2 SNEGSKA (reference sequence). CDR3 in DNA: TGCAGTGCTAGAACGCTAATCGGAAACACCATATATTTT. Protein product: CSARTLIGNTIYF.

The sample holds many counts of this clone. CDR3 nucleotide sequence: TGCGCCAGCAGCCGCCCGGACCTCAATGAGCAGTTCTTC. Translating it yields CASSRPDLNEQFF. The genes are TRBV4-1 and TRBJ2-1; D uncertain. Germline V CDR1 and CDR2: MGHRA, YSYEKL. This CDR3 has 13 amino acids. The germline V and J ends were trimmed by 4 bases and 6 bases, with 10 bases remaining between them.

This clone rates as medium-sized. This chain connects TRBV6-1 to TRBJ1-4; 7 nucleotides align to TRBD1. CDR3 length equals 15 residues. Germline CDR1 is MNHNS and CDR2 is SASEGT. The trim removed 4 bases at V and 10 bases at J, leaving 12 bases unmatched. The CDR3: CASSAAGQVPGKLFF. CDR3 nucleotide sequence: TGTGCCAGCAGTGCCGCAGGACAGGTACCCGGAAAACTGTTTTTT.

At least ten counts were recorded for this clone. The rearrangement links TRBV2 to TRBJ1-1; 9 positions agree with TRBD1. Germline V gene data show CDR1 as SNHLY and CDR2 as FYNNEI. The CDR3 runs 15 residues. The V gene end was trimmed by 8 bases and the J gene end by 5 bases; junction bases not matched to a gene: 12. The CDR3 reads CASGRPSGQGTEAFF. For the CDR3, the DNA is TGTGCCAGCGGAAGGCCCTCGGGACAGGGAACTGAAGCTTTCTTT.

Note on this clone: A read error may account for a junction end that differs from germline. J is TRBJ2-1 and V is TRBV5-1, with TRBD2 identical over 7 bases. Germline-derived CDR1 and CDR2 are SGHRS and YFSETQ. The CDR3 has 15 residues. The CDR3 coding sequence is TGCGCCAACAGCCCCGGCGGGGGTAACAACAATGATCAGTTCTTC. Its translation is CANSPGGGNNNDQFF.

This clone appeared many times. The V and J genes are TRBV13 and TRBJ2-7; 7 bases line up with TRBD1. V lost 5 bases to trimming and J lost 3 bases; unmatched junction nucleotides: 4. Germline V gives CDR1 PRHDT, CDR2 FYEKMQ (reference sequence). This CDR3 is built from 13 residues. CDR3 protein: CASSPGQNYEQYF. The CDR3 coding sequence is TGTGCCAGCAGCCCGGGACAGAACTACGAGCAGTACTTC.

This clone was seen repeatedly, ten times or more. This chain uses TRBV18 with TRBJ2-7; no reliable D call. Germline CDR1 reads KGHSH; CDR2 reads LQKENI. Trimming shortened V by 1 base and J by 2 bases, and 15 bases separated the two germline ends. The CDR3 length is 16 residues. The CDR3 sequence is CASSPQRVHSPYEQYF. The CDR3 nucleotides are TGTGCCAGCTCACCACAAAGGGTTCATTCCCCCTACGAGCAGTACTTC.

A remark on this clone: One junction end does not reproduce the germline sequence, and a read error may be involved. The genes are TRBV5-1 and TRBJ2-2; 8 bases agree with TRBD2. Germline V gene lookup returns CDR1 SGHRS and CDR2 YFSETQ. The CDR3 consists of 12 residues. DNA of the CDR3: TGCGCCAGCAGCCCCTTGAGCGGGGGGCTGTTTTTT. Amino acid sequence: CASSPLSGGLFF. The full variable domain, with the rest looked up from reference TRBV5-1 and TRBJ2-2, is KAGVTQTPRYLIKTRGQQVTLSCSPISGHRSVSWYQQTPGQGLQFLFEYFSETQRNKGNFPGRFSGRQFSNSRSEMNVSTLELGDSALYLCASSPLSGGLFFGEGSRLTVL.

By frequency in the sample, this clone is medium-sized. The chain carries TRBV6-1 and TRBJ2-7; D remains unclear. V lost 7 bases and J lost 7, with 17 bases in between. CDR1 is MNHNS, CDR2 SASEGT, per germline. CDR3 size: 13 residues. The DNA for the CDR3 is TGTGCCAGCACCTCTTACGTCGGGCGGGAGCAGTACTTC. Its protein is CASTSYVGREQYF.